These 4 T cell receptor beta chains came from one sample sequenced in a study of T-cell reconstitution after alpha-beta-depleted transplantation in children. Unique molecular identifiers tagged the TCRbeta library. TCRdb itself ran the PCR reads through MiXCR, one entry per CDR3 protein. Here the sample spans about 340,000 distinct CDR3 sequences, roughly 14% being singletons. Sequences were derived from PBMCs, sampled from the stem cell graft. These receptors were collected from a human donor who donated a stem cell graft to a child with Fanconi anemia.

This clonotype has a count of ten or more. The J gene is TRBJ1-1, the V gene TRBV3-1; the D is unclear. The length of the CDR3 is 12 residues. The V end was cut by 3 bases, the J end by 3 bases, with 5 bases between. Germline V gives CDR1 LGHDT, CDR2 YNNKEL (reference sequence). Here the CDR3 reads CASSHLDTEAFF. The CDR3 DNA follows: TGTGCCAGCAGCCACCTGGACACTGAAGCTTTCTTT.

CDR3 nucleotides: TGTGCCAGCAGCTGGGGGATTTCCTACGAGCAGTACGTC. Translating it yields CASSWGISYEQYV. This chain links TRBV7-8 with TRBJ2-7, with D perhaps assigned TRBD1 or TRBD2 (5 bases each). Germline loops: CDR1 SGHVS, CDR2 FQNEAQ. This CDR3 contains 13 residues. Trimming stripped 4 bases from V and 1 base from J, with 8 bases between.

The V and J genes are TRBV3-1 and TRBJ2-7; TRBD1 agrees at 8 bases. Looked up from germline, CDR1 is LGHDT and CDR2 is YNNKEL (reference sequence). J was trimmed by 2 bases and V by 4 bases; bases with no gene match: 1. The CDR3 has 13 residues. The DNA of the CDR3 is TGTGCCAGCAGCCGGGACAGGCCCTACGAGCAGTACTTC. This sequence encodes CASSRDRPYEQYF.

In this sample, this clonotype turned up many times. DNA for the CDR3: TGTGCCAGCAGCGGACAGACAGGGGTGGTCACTGAAGCTTTCTTT. The encoded protein is CASSGQTGVVTEAFF. This chain uses TRBV9 with TRBJ1-1; 8 bases map to TRBD1. Trimming cost V 3 bases and J 4 bases; bases outside gene matches: 8. The CDR3 has 15 residues. Germline CDR1 reads SGDLS; CDR2 reads YYNGEE. Full variable domain (outside the CDR3, taken from reference TRBV9 and TRBJ1-1): DSGVTQTPKHLITATGQRVTLRCSPRSGDLSVYWYQQSLDQGLQFLIQYYNGEERAKGNILERFSAQQFPDLHSELNLSSLELGDSALYFCASSGQTGVVTEAFFGQGTRLTVV.